The clone carrying this T cell receptor (beta chain) was picked up many times. Mismatch with germline at one junction end may stem from a read error. The time point is: patch test 1, 2 weeks after DPC sensitization. Treatment described: therapeutic diphenylcyclopropenone sensitization with weekly scalp DPC. The source of the sample is a study of human T cells and chemical hapten exposure. CDR1 SSHAT and CDR2 FNYEAQ come from the germline V gene (reference sequence). The CDR3 runs 14 residues. One entry per CDR3 protein results from TCRdb running MiXCR on the RACE reads. The table includes about 80,000 distinct CDR3 sequences, approximately 10% detected once.

The specimen was whole blood, collected in connection with sensitization to the hapten diphenylcyclopropenone (DPC). This sequence was found in a woman aged 45-60 years with alopecia areata. Some clones in this sample may be carry-over from other donors' samples. The V gene is TRBV7-7, the J gene TRBJ2-2, with D perhaps matching TRBD1 (5 bases). The CDR3 DNA follows: TGTGCTAGCAGCCTCGGACAGAACACCGGGGAGCTGTTTTTT. This sequence encodes CASSLGQNTGELFF. Complete variable domain (other parts from reference TRBV7-7 and TRBJ2-2): GAGVSQSPRYKVTKRGQDVTLRCDPISSHATLYWYQQALGQGPEFLTYFNYEAQPDKSGLPSDRFSAERPEGSISTLTIQRTEQRDSAMYRCASSLGQNTGELFFGEGSRLTVL.